This T cell receptor beta chain was captured in a study of shared clonotypes between healthy human individuals. Here immunoSEQ multiplex PCR was the method, and the copy in TCRdb shows in-frame clones only, minus some. The sample lists 2 million to 3 million clones, 93% occurring once. Losses at the gene ends were 4 bases for V and 4 bases for J; bases not matched to a gene: 12. Germline CDR1 and CDR2: SGHVS and FQNEAQ. The CDR3 runs 16 residues. This clone appeared a single time. The clonotype originates from a man aged 18 to 35 in good health. Some clones in this sample may be carry-over from other donors' samples. The chain links TRBV7-8 to TRBJ2-7; 8 positions match TRBD2. The sequenced material came from naive CD4+ T cells from PBMCs. Subset indicated: CD45RA+ positively selected. As DNA, the CDR3 is TGTGCCAGCAGCTCAAAAGGCAGCGGGAGACTATACGAGCAGTACTTC. Translated: CASSSKGSGRLYEQYF. Drawing the rest from reference TRBV7-8 and TRBJ2-7, the complete variable domain is GAGVSQSPRYKVAKRGQDVALRCDPISGHVSLFWYQQALGQGPEFLTYFQNEAQLDKSGLPSDRFFAERPEGSVSTLKIQRTQQEDSAVYLCASSSKGSGRLYEQYFGPGTRLTVT.